These 14 T cell receptor beta chains were all obtained from the same sample, sequenced in a study of T cell changes during pregnancy in multiple sclerosis (dated by TCRdb to the late 2010s). Library creation used the immunoSEQ multiplex PCR assay. In its TCRdb copy, this immuneACCESS table keeps in-frame sequences only and misses some clones. Where compared with another copy, unresolved V genes explain less than half of these, and the others have no known cause. This sample comprises approximately 100,000 clones, about 89% of them detected only once. Of the sample, 1.6% falls within the top ten clones. The sequences come from peripheral blood, collected before pregnancy. Receptors were obtained from a female donor with multiple sclerosis, enrolled in a pregnancy study.

The chain carries TRBV5-1 and TRBJ2-3, with D perhaps TRBD2 (6 bases). Trimming removed 0 bases from V and 0 bases from J, with 11 bases in between. Germline loops: CDR1 SGHRS, CDR2 YFSETQ. CDR3 length equals 16 residues. The CDR3 reads CASSLAIAASTDTQYF. The CDR3 DNA reads TGCGCCAGCAGCTTGGCGATAGCGGCTAGCACAGATACGCAGTATTTT.

The chain carries TRBV19 and TRBJ1-4; D call uncertain. Trimming took off 5 bases at V and 7 bases at J, with 8 bases between the two ends. This CDR3 comprises 12 residues. CDR1 is LNHDA, CDR2 SQIVND, per germline (reference sequence). CDR3 nucleotides: TGTGCCAGTAGTCTAACGCGTGAAAAACTGTTTTTT. It translates to CASSLTREKLFF.

The rearrangement links TRBV5-6 to TRBJ2-5; tentative D call: TRBD2 (5 bases). V dropped 3 bases and J dropped 5 bases, with 20 bases sitting between them. CDR1 SGHDT and CDR2 YYEEEE come from the germline V gene. CDR3 size: 16 residues. The CDR3 sequence is CASSWSGLLLSETQYF. The CDR3 bases are TGTGCCAGCAGCTGGAGTGGACTTCTTCTGAGTGAGACCCAGTACTTC.

The J gene is TRBJ2-2, the V gene TRBV21-1; the table's D call, TRBD2, was not checked against the DNA. TRBV21-1 has pseudogene status. The CDR3 spans 15 residues. CDR3 coding DNA: TGTGCCAGCAGCAAAAGAGAGGGGAGGACCGGGGAGCTGTTTTTT. The encoded protein is CASSKREGRTGELFF.

The rearrangement uses TRBV7-6 and TRBJ2-5, with a weak D call TRBD2 (6 bases). Germline CDR1 reads SGHVS; CDR2 reads FNYEAQ. The CDR3 is made up of 17 amino acids. V was trimmed by 2 bases and J by 1 base, leaving 17 bases between them. CDR3 coding DNA: TGTGCCAGCAGCTTACTGGGGGGTGCGGGACTCCAAGAGACCCAGTACTTC. Translating it yields CASSLLGGAGLQETQYF. The entire variable domain, with the rest obtained from reference TRBV7-6 and TRBJ2-5, is as follows: GAGVSQSPRYKVTKRGQDVALRCDPISGHVSLYWYRQALGQGPEFLTYFNYEAQQDKSGLPNDRFSAERPEGSISTLTIQRTEQRDSAMYRCASSLLGGAGLQETQYFGPGTRLLVL.

V gene TRBV18 combines with J gene TRBJ2-7, with D tentatively TRBD1 (6 bases). V was trimmed by 5 bases and J by 6 bases, leaving 14 bases between them. The CDR3 runs 13 residues. Germline V lookup: CDR1 KGHSH, CDR2 LQKENI. CDR3 in amino acids: CASSSDSAGEQYF. CDR3 nucleotides: TGTGCCAGCTCATCGGACAGTGCGGGCGAGCAGTACTTC. Full variable domain (remainder filled in from reference TRBV18 and TRBJ2-7): NAGVMQNPRHLVRRRGQEARLRCSPMKGHSHVYWYRQLPEEGLKFMVYLQKENIIDESGMPKERFSAEFPKEGPSILRIQQVVRGDSAAYFCASSSDSAGEQYFGPGTRLTVT.

The V gene is TRBV5-1, the J gene TRBJ1-2, with TRBD1 identical over 7 bases. Trimming at V came to 4 bases and at J to 5 bases, leaving 11 bases not matched to a gene. The CDR3 loop spans 15 amino acids. CDR1 and CDR2 from the germline V gene are SGHRS and YFSETQ. The CDR3 DNA reads TGCGCCAGCAGCATAGGACAGGTAAAATCGTATGGCTACACCTTC. The encoded protein is CASSIGQVKSYGYTF.

This chain joins TRBV10-3 and TRBJ1-5; 7 bases match TRBD1. Germline V gives CDR1 ENHRY, CDR2 SYGVKD. The J segment lost 9 bases and the V segment lost 2 bases, leaving 7 bases of the junction unmatched. The CDR3 runs 14 residues. The chain's CDR3 is CAISEDRELTPQHF. The DNA for the CDR3 is TGTGCCATCAGTGAGGACAGGGAATTGACGCCCCAGCATTTT.

The V call is TRBV11-1, the J call TRBJ2-7; D unresolved. The CDR3 sequence is 13 residues long. Germline CDR1 reads SGHAT; CDR2 reads FQDESV (reference sequence). V dropped 5 bases and J dropped 9 bases, with 17 bases sitting between them. CDR3: CASSPTREAAQYF. The CDR3 DNA is TGTGCCAGCAGCCCCACCCGTGAGGCCGCGCAGTACTTC. Based on the CDR3 plus reference TRBV11-1 and TRBJ2-7, the full variable domain is EAEVAQSPRYKITEKSQAVAFWCDPISGHATLYWYRQILGQGPELLVQFQDESVVDDSQLPKDRFSAERLKGVDSTLKIQPAELGDSAMYLCASSPTREAAQYFGPGTRLTVT.

This clone was detected once. The gene calls are TRBV27 and TRBJ2-7, with D perhaps TRBD2 (6 bases). Germline V gene data show CDR1 as MNHEY and CDR2 as SMNVEV (reference sequence). V dropped 5 bases and J dropped 4 bases, with 15 bases sitting between them. This CDR3 region has 14 residues. The CDR3, as DNA: TGTGCCAGCAGTACACTTGGGGGAGGATACGAGCAGTACTTC. Amino acids: CASSTLGGGYEQYF.

This chain connects TRBV6-1 to TRBJ2-1; D is perhaps TRBD1 (5 bases). The V and J ends lost 5 bases and 10 bases respectively, with 15 bases between them. CDR1 and CDR2 (germline): MNHNS, SASEGT. CDR3 length: 13 residues. The CDR3 DNA reads as TGTGCCAGCAGTTTCCCAGGGTGGGGCGAGCAGTTCTTC. Protein sequence: CASSFPGWGEQFF.

The chain combines TRBV19 with TRBJ2-2, with 10 bases identical to TRBD1. Germline assignment: CDR1 LNHDA and CDR2 SQIVND (reference sequence). This CDR3 comprises 16 residues. Trimming at V came to 9 bases and at J to 3 bases, leaving 10 bases not matched to a gene. DNA for the CDR3: TGTGCCAGGAGGGACAGGGGAAGGGGTTACACCGGGGAGCTGTTTTTT. Its protein is CARRDRGRGYTGELFF.

V and J are TRBV20-1 and TRBJ2-7; D perhaps matches TRBD2 (6 bases). This CDR3 is built from 9 residues. Germline CDR1 is DFQATT and CDR2 is SNEGSKA (reference sequence). The CDR3 DNA sequence: TGCCGCCCCGGGGGCGAGCAGTACTTC. Amino acids: CRPGGEQYF.

V gene TRBV30 combines with J gene TRBJ1-3; 8 bases are shared with TRBD1. The V and J ends lost 7 bases and 3 bases, in that order; junction bases with no gene match: 8. CDR1 is GTSNPN and CDR2 is SVGIG in the germline V gene (reference sequence). The CDR3 loop spans 14 amino acids. CDR3 in amino acids: CAFLDRVHGNTIYF. The CDR3 nucleotides are TGTGCCTTCCTGGACAGGGTCCATGGAAACACCATATATTTT.